Given below is one T cell receptor (beta chain) in context. Its antigen is not identified. This sample was included in a study of vaccination and CD4 T cells after COVID-19. Study information: Collection of post-vaccine samples followed dose two by a median approximately 69 days, spanning a range of 14 to 241.

The treatment is: 10-day PBMC culture with coronavirus spike peptide pools or control peptides (ViraFEST assay). ViraFEST stimulated the growth of antigen-specific T cells using peptide pools and subsequently profiled their TCRs by sequencing. CDR1 SGHRS and CDR2 YFSETQ come from the germline V gene. The V and J ends lost 1 base and 5 bases respectively, with 7 bases between them. The CDR3 runs to 13 residues. The study sequenced cultured CD4+ T cell DNA using the Oncomine TCR Beta short-read assay. Genomic DNA was extracted from cultured CD4+ T cells. One entry per CDR3 protein results from TCRdb running MiXCR on the PCR reads. The sample includes fewer than 20,000 distinct CDR3 sequences, approximately 60% of them seen just once. General observations from the study: From about 20 to 38, the median of SARS-CoV-2-reactive clonotypes rose without reaching significance.

Source material: CD4+ T cells from blood, cultured in vitro. The source is a human donor who had recovered from COVID-19. The chain is built from TRBV5-1 and TRBJ2-1; no clear D. CDR3 sequence (DNA): TGCGCCAGCAGCTTGAGTCAGAACAATGAGCAGTTCTTC. Protein: CASSLSQNNEQFF.